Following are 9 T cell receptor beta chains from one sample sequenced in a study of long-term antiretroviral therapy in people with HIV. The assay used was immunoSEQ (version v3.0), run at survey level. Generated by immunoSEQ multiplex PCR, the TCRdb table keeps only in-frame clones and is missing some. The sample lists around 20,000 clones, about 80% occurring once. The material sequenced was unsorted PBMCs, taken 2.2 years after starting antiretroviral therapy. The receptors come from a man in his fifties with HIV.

The CDR3 sequence: CASSLPRDTQYF. DNA of the CDR3: TGTGCCAGCAGCCTCCCACGGGATACGCAGTATTTT. This chain links TRBV13 with TRBJ2-3; D is undetermined. V dropped 5 bases and J dropped 6 bases, with 9 bases sitting between them. Germline CDR1 is PRHDT and CDR2 is FYEKMQ (reference sequence). CDR3 length: 12 amino acids.

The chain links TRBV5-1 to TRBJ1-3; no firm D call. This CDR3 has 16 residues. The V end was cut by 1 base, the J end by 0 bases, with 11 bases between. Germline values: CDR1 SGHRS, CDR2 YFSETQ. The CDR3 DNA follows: TGCGCCAGCAGCTTGACAGATACCTTCTCTGGAAACACCATATATTTT. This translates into CASSLTDTFSGNTIYF.

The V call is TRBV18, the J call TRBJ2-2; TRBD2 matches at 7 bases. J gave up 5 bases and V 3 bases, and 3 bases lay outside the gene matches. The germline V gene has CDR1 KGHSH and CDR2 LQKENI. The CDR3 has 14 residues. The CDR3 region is CASSPWTSTGELFF. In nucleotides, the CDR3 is TGTGCCAGCTCACCTTGGACTAGTACCGGGGAGCTGTTTTTT.

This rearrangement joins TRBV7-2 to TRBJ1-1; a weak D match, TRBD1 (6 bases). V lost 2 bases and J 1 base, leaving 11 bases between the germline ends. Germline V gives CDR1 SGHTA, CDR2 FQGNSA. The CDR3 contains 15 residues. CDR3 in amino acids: CASSLTTGPNTEAFF. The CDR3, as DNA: TGTGCCAGCAGCTTAACGACAGGTCCGAACACTGAAGCTTTCTTT.

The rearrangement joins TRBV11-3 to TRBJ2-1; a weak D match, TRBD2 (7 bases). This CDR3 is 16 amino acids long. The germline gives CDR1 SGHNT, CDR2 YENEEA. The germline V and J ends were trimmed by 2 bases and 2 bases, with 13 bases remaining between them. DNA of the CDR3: TGTGCCAGCAGCTTAAATAGGGGGGGGACCTACAATGAGCAGTTCTTC. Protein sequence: CASSLNRGGTYNEQFF.

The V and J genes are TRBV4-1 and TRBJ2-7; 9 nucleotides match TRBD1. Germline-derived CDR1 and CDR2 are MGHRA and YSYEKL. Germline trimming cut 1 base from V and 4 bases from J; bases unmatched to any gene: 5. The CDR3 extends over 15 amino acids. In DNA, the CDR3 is TGCGCCAGCAGCCAAGTCGGACAGGGGAAGTACGAGCAGTACTTC. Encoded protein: CASSQVGQGKYEQYF.

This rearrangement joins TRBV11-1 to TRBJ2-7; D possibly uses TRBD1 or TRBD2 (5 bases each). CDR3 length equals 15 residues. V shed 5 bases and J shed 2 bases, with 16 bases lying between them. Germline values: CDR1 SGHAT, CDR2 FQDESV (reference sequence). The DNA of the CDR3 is TGTGCCAGCAGCGCCACCGGGACCATCGCCTACGAGCAGTACTTC. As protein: CASSATGTIAYEQYF. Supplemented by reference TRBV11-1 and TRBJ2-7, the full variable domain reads EAEVAQSPRYKITEKSQAVAFWCDPISGHATLYWYRQILGQGPELLVQFQDESVVDDSQLPKDRFSAERLKGVDSTLKIQPAELGDSAMYLCASSATGTIAYEQYFGPGTRLTVT.

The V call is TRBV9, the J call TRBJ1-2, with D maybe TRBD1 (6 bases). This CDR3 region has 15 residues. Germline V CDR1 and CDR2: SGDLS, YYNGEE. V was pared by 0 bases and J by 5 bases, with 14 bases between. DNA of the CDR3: TGTGCCAGCAGCGTAGCTACCACAGGGATTTATGGCTACACCTTC. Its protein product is CASSVATTGIYGYTF. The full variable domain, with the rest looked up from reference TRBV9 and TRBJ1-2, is DSGVTQTPKHLITATGQRVTLRCSPRSGDLSVYWYQQSLDQGLQFLIQYYNGEERAKGNILERFSAQQFPDLHSELNLSSLELGDSALYFCASSVATTGIYGYTFGSGTRLTVV.

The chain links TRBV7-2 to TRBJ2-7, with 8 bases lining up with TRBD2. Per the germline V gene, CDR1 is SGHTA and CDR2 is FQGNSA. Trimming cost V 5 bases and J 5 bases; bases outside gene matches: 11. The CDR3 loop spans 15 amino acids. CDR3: CASSHSSAGGHEQYF. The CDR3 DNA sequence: TGTGCCAGCAGCCACTCCAGCGCGGGAGGCCACGAGCAGTACTTC.